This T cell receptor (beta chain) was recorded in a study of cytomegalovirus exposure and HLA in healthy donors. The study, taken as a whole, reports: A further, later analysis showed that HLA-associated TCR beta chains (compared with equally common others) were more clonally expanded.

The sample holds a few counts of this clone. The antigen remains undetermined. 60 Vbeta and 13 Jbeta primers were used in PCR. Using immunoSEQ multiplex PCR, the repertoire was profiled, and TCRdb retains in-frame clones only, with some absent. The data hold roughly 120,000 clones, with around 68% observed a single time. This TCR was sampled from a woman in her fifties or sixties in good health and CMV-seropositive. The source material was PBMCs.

The CDR3 spells CASSQRTSSSYNEQFF. CDR3 coding DNA: TGTGCCAGCTCACAAAGGACTTCGAGCTCCTACAATGAGCAGTTCTTC. The chain combines TRBV18 with TRBJ2-1; possible D gene TRBD2, 5 bases. CDR3 size: 16 residues. CDR1 is KGHSH and CDR2 is LQKENI in the germline V gene. V was cut by 4 bases and J by 0 bases, with 13 bases left in between.